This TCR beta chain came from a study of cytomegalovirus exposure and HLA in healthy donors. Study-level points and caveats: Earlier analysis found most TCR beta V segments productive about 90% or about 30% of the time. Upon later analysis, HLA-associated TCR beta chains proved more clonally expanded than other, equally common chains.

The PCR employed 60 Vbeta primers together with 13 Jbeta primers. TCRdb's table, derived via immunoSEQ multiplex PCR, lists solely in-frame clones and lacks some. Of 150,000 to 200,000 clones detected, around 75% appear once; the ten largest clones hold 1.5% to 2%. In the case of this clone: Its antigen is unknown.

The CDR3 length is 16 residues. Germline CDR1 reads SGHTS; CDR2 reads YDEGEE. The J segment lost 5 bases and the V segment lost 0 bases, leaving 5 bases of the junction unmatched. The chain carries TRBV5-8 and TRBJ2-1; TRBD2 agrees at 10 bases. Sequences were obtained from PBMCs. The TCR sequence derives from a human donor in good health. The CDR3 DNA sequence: TGTGCCAGCAGCTTGGTAGCGGGGGGTTCCAACAATGAGCAGTTCTTC. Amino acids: CASSLVAGGSNNEQFF. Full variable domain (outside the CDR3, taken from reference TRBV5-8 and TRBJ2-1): EAGVTQSPTHLIKTRGQQATLRCSPISGHTSVYWYQQALGLGLQFLLWYDEGEERNRGNFPPRFSGRQFPNYSSELNVNALELEDSALYLCASSLVAGGSNNEQFFGPGTRLTVL.